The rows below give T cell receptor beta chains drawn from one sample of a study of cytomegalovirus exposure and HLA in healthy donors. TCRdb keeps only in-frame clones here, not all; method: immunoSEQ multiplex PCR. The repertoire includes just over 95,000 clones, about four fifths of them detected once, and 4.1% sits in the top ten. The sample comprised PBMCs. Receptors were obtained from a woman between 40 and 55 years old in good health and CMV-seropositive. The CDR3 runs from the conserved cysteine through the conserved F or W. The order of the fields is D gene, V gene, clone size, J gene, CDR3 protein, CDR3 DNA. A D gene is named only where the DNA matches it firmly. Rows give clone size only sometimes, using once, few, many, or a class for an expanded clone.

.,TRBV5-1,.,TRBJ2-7,CASSLVGQTYEQYF,TGCGCCAGCAGCTTGGTGGGACAAACTTACGAGCAGTACTTC
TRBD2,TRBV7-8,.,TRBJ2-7,CASSSGLAGNEQYF,TGTGCCAGCAGCTCAGGACTAGCGGGCAACGAGCAGTACTTC
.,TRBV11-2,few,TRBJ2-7,CASSPDSSYEQYF,TGTGCCAGCAGTCCTGACAGTTCCTACGAGCAGTACTTC
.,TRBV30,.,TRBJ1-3,CAYAQGSGNTIYF,TGTGCGTACGCTCAGGGCTCTGGAAACACCATATATTTT
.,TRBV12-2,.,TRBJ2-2,CASRLGPLQRSGQITGELFF,TGTGCAAGTCGCTTAGGGCCCTTGCAACGGTCTGGGCAGATCACCGGGGAGCTGTTTTTT
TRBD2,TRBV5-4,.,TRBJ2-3,CASSPSGRETDTQYF,TGTGCCAGCAGCCCTAGCGGGAGGGAGACAGATACGCAGTATTTT
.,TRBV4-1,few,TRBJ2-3,CASSQEPAGSTDTQYF,TGCGCCAGCAGCCAAGAGCCAGCAGGGAGCACAGATACGCAGTATTTT
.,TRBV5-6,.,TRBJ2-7,CASSLWSSYEQYF,TGTGCCAGCAGCTTATGGAGCTCCTACGAGCAGTACTTC
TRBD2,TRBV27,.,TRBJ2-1,CASSSTTSGNEQFF,TGTGCCAGCAGCTCCACGACTAGCGGAAATGAGCAGTTCTTC
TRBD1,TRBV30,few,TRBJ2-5,CAWIPGRGHLVETQYF,TGTGCCTGGATACCCGGAAGGGGGCATCTTGTGGAGACCCAGTACTTC
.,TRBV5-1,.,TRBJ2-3,CASSQRDKWSTDTQYF,TGCGCCAGCAGCCAACGGGACAAATGGAGCACAGATACGCAGTATTTT
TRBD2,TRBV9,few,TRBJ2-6,CASSGPTSGRSGANVLTF,TGTGCCAGCAGCGGACCTACTAGCGGGAGGTCAGGGGCCAACGTCCTGACTTTC
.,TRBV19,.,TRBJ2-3,CASSKERSVGTDTQYF,TGTGCCAGTAGTAAGGAGAGGAGCGTGGGTACAGATACGCAGTATTTT
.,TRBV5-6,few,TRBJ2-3,CASSLRTGSTDTQYF,TGTGCCAGCAGCTTACGCACGGGGAGCACAGATACGCAGTATTTT
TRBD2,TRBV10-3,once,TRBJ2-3,CAIGGGVTDTQYF,TGTGCCATCGGGGGAGGGGTCACAGATACGCAGTATTTT